The TCR beta chain under discussion was sequenced for a study of blood T cell repertoires in COVID-19. Study-level information: The samples span acute and convalescent COVID-19 from the United States, Italy and Spain. PBMCs, B-cell-depleted T cells, or T cells provided the cDNA or gDNA that made up the material.

This CDR3 has 13 amino acids. The V and J ends lost 5 bases and 6 bases respectively, with 16 bases between them. Germline-derived CDR1 and CDR2 are SQVTM and ANQGSEA. Profiled with immunoSEQ multiplex PCR; TCRdb holds only in-frame clones, not every one. Among fewer than 250,000 clones listed, around 84% were seen once. This clone appeared a few times. Material: peripheral blood. The TCR comes from a man aged 60-69 years with acute or convalescent COVID-19. The rearrangement links TRBV29-1 to TRBJ1-2; D perhaps matches TRBD1 (5 bases). The CDR3 reads CSVYGGTDHGYTF. In DNA form, the CDR3 reads TGCAGCGTTTACGGGGGGACGGATCATGGCTACACCTTC.